The rows below give T cell receptor beta chains drawn from one sample of a study of cytomegalovirus exposure and HLA in healthy donors. Sequencing used immunoSEQ multiplex PCR; TCRdb keeps in-frame clones, though not all of them. This sample has some 200,000 clones, with 75% to 85% found just once. Sequenced input: PBMCs. The receptor source for this set is a girl aged 5 to 17 in good health and CMV-seronegative. CDR3s leave out the opening cysteine and the closing phenylalanine or tryptophan. A D gene is named only where the DNA matches it firmly.

j_gene	v_gene	d_gene	CDR3aa
TRBJ2-3	TRBV27	TRBD2	ASTLTSRAGVTDTQY
TRBJ2-2	TRBV5-1	NA	ASTPRIGDTGELF
TRBJ1-1	TRBV11-2	TRBD1	ASSSLPGQGPDTEAF
TRBJ2-1	TRBV4-2	TRBD2	ASSQGSGSSYNEQF
TRBJ2-3	TRBV5-8	TRBD2	ASSLGRGGTDTQY
TRBJ1-2	TRBV15	NA	ATSRASGFGYT
TRBJ1-4	TRBV4-2	NA	ASSQRQVGEKLF
TRBJ2-7	TRBV27	NA	ASSLSRVGEQY
TRBJ2-3	TRBV6-6	TRBD1	ASSYWDRGITDTQY
TRBJ2-5	TRBV5-6	TRBD1	ASSLGTGAGETQY
TRBJ1-3	TRBV7-9	TRBD1	ASSPQGVPGNTIY
TRBJ1-2	TRBV6-4	NA	ASSDNVGAGGYT
TRBJ2-7	TRBV28	TRBD1	ASSSGDRVINEQY
TRBJ2-7	TRBV5-4	NA	ASSSHGGSYEQY
TRBJ2-1	TRBV13	NA	ASSLQGSSNEQF
TRBJ2-2	TRBV11-2	TRBD2	ASSLELGGRGELF
TRBJ1-1	TRBV28	NA	ATLRRPNTEAF
TRBJ1-6	TRBV30	NA	AWSLTGINSPLH
TRBJ2-1	TRBV20-1	TRBD1	SGQGYNEQF
TRBJ1-1	TRBV25-1	NA	ASSQTSFRGEAF
TRBJ2-3	TRBV4-1	TRBD2	ASSQSAASGGWADTQY
TRBJ2-1	TRBV5-6	NA	ASSYWTVYNEQF
TRBJ2-5	TRBV27	NA	ASSLRSKETQY
TRBJ1-3	TRBV7-9	NA	ASSSSLSTNSGNTIY
TRBJ1-5	TRBV28	TRBD1	ASRRQGARGNQPQH
TRBJ2-5	TRBV27	NA	ASSDTTRPEETQY
TRBJ2-3	TRBV10-3	NA	AISATVTDTQY
TRBJ1-1	TRBV5-4	NA	ASSPETPYTEAF
TRBJ2-1	TRBV6-5	NA	ASSFSDSWVYNEQF
TRBJ1-2	TRBV2	TRBD1	ASSQDRDVHGYT
TRBJ2-4	TRBV30	TRBD2	AWSLTSGGGNIQY
TRBJ2-5	TRBV7-6	NA	ASSPRGSAETQY
TRBJ2-5	TRBV29-1	NA	SGQVGRETQY
TRBJ1-3	TRBV2	NA	ASSTSGLSGNTIY
TRBJ1-5	TRBV18	NA	ASSQGDSNQPQH